This T cell receptor (beta chain) comes out of a study of graft-versus-host responses after intestinal transplantation. Broader study findings: When patients had graft-donor T cell macrochimerism, their allografts held high graft-versus-host to host-versus-graft clonal ratios.

In regard to this clone: Its target is not known.

The protocol was immunoSEQ multiplex PCR, while the TCRdb copy is restricted to in-frame clones and leaves out a portion. The data show around 120,000 clones, 95% seen once. The receptor was derived from a human donor who received an intestinal transplant. This specimen was unstimulated CD8+ T cells sorted from spleen or lymph node cells, taken before intestinal transplant.

The CDR3 DNA reads as TGTGCCAGCAGTCCCCTCCCTGACAGGGACAATGAGCAGTTCTTC. It encodes CASSPLPDRDNEQFF. The J gene is TRBJ2-1, the V gene TRBV6-5; 7 bases agree with TRBD1. The junction had 9 bases not matched to a gene; V was cut back by 5 bases and J by 5 bases. The CDR3 loop spans 15 amino acids. Germline V gene data show CDR1 as MNHEY and CDR2 as SVGAGI.